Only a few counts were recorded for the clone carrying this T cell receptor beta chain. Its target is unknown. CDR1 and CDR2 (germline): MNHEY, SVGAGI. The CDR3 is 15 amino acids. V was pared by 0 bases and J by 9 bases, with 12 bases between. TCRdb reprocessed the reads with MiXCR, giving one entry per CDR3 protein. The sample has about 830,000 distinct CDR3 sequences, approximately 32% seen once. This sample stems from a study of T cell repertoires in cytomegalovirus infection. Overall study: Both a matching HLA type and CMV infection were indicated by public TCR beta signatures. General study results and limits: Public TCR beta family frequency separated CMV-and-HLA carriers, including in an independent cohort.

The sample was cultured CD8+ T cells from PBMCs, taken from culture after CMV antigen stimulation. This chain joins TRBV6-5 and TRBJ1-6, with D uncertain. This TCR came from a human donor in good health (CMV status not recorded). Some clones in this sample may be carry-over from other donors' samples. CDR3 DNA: TGTGCCAGCAGTTACTCGGCCGGAAAGGGTTCACCCCTCCACTTT. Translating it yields CASSYSAGKGSPLHF.